This T cell receptor (beta chain) was identified in a study of T cells after yellow fever vaccination. Study at large: Where fractions had low cell numbers, libraries were prepared from them with the SMART-Seq v4 Ultra Low Input RNA kit. Overall study findings and caveats: A large majority of primary-vaccination clones showed up again after the booster (96% CD4, about 90% CD8). Clonotypes found in both CD4 and CD8 compartments made up a small share.

MiXCR was run by TCRdb on the 5' RACE reads, yielding one entry per CDR3 protein. The sample lists about 300,000 distinct CDR3 sequences; around 8.6% were seen once. This clonotype was detected only a few times. No antigen is known for it. This CDR3 is built from 13 residues. Trimming removed 0 bases at V and 5 bases at J, with 8 bases between. The rearrangement links TRBV23-1 to TRBJ2-7; D may be TRBD2 (5 bases). TRBV23-1 is reported as an ORF; its role is uncertain. The sequencing used CD4+ T cells sorted from PBMCs, collected 5 days after the yellow fever booster vaccination. This sequence originates from a man between 18 and 29 years old who received the YFV17D yellow fever vaccine. The CDR3 coding sequence is TGCGCCAGCAGTCAATCGCGGCGGGACGAGCAGTACGTC. Translated, it gives CASSQSRRDEQYV.